Sequencing of this T cell receptor beta chain was carried out in a study of a mutant IDH1 vaccine in newly diagnosed glioma. For the study at large: The first vaccination came 4-6 weeks after radiotherapy alone, or with temozolomide cycles. Receipt of radiotherapy, temozolomide, or both preceded the study, and most received both.

Time point meaning: week 5, during vaccination. With topical imiquimod, each dose of the vaccine consisted of 300 ug of mutant IDH1 20-mer peptide. Donor tumors were new WHO grade 3 or 4 IDH1-mutant, ATRX-lost astrocytomas. This clone was seen a handful of times. Its antigen is currently unknown. Sequencing was performed with immunoSEQ multiplex PCR; in TCRdb, only in-frame clones are kept and a portion is missing. The sample includes about 54,000 clones, 70% to 90% of them seen just once. The CDR3 contains 13 residues. Trimming took 3 bases from V and 3 from J, leaving 10 bases between them. The germline V gene encodes CDR1 SGHRS and CDR2 YFSETQ. Whole-study findings and limits: Across multiple MHC alleles, about 95% of patients had vaccine-induced responses.

J is TRBJ2-7 and V is TRBV5-1, with unresolved D. Sequenced material: PBMCs, taken from a glioma patient whose treatment included an IDH1 peptide vaccine. The source is a young man with glioma. The CDR3 DNA sequence: TGCGCCAGCAGCTCTAGGCTTAACTACGAGCAGTACTTC. This encodes CASSSRLNYEQYF.